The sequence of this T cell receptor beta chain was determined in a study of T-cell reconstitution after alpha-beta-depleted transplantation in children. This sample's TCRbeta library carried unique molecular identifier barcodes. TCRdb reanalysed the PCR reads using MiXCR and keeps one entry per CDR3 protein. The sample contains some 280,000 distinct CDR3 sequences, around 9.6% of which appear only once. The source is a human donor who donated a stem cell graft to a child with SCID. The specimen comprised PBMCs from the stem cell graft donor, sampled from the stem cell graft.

The CDR3 here is CASSIQGLADTQYF. As DNA, the CDR3 is TGTGCCAGTAGTATTCAGGGTTTGGCAGATACGCAGTATTTT. The rearrangement joins TRBV19 to TRBJ2-3, with D possibly matching TRBD1 (5 bases). From germline, CDR1 is LNHDA and CDR2 SQIVND (reference sequence). The CDR3 loop spans 14 amino acids. V shed 3 bases and J shed 4 bases, with 11 bases lying between them.